Sequencing of this T cell receptor beta chain was carried out in a study of cytomegalovirus exposure and HLA in healthy donors. Whole-study context: The Caucasian-associated ancestry cluster contained about four fifths of the roughly 390 genotyped donors. Regarding the study as a whole: In a later analysis, parvovirus B19, influenza, CMV and Epstein-Barr virus appeared linked to several top co-occurrence clusters.

This CDR3 has 14 amino acids. CDR1 MNHEY and CDR2 SMNVEV come from the germline V gene (reference sequence). Whereas donors were nominally healthy upon sampling, unrecorded immune exposures were probable. This clone appeared a few times. What it binds is not known. A read error may account for a junction end that differs from germline. PCR involved 60 Vbeta and 13 Jbeta primers. The data were produced by immunoSEQ multiplex PCR, yet TCRdb's version contains in-frame clones alone and is incomplete. The table includes around 110,000 clones, around 10% detected once. The V call is TRBV27, the J call TRBJ2-7; a possible D gene is TRBD1 (6 bases). The TCR comes from a man aged 25-40 years in good health and CMV-seronegative. The sequenced sample was PBMCs. The CDR3 loop is CASTLSRGSYEQYF. The CDR3 bases are TGTGCCAGCACTTTATCCAGGGGCTCCTACGAGCAGTACTTC.